The source of this T cell receptor (beta chain) is a study of Graves' ophthalmopathy and Graves' hyperthyroidism (dated by TCRdb to between 2017 and 2018). For the study in its entirety: Peripheral blood was collected before any treatment was given, at the time of initial diagnosis. TCR beta repertoire signatures were used to distinguish Graves' ophthalmopathy from Graves' hyperthyroidism and to predict progression to ophthalmopathy. In total, 135 blood samples were TCR-sequenced: 43 ophthalmopathy, around 75 hyperthyroidism and roughly 17 hyperthyroidism-to-ophthalmopathy patients. To explore V-J signatures that distinguish ophthalmopathy from hyperthyroidism, a discovery set of about 99 patients was enrolled, made up of 40 to 45 with ophthalmopathy and roughly 55 with stable hyperthyroidism. An independent validation cohort comprised roughly 20 hyperthyroidism patients and 15 to 17 patients who later progressed from hyperthyroidism to ophthalmopathy. T-cell repertoires of thyroid tissue and blood were compared in over five hyperthyroidism patients. Following sampling, methimazole starting at 30 mg daily was administered to hyperthyroidism patients, and high-dose intravenous methylprednisolone was administered to ophthalmopathy patients. Here is what the overall study found, with its caveats: Sample size was not predetermined statistically, and investigators were not blinded to group allocation. In validation, the model predicted ophthalmopathy progression with 70.59% sensitivity and roughly 72% specificity; some 13 predicted patients were CT-confirmed with GO in a median of approximately 6.5 months. In cross-validation, the 13-signature model distinguished ophthalmopathy from stable hyperthyroidism with 85% to 90% sensitivity and roughly 81% specificity, and in the test set the corresponding values were approximately 80% and 68%. Most expanded thyroid clonotypes with frequency above 0.001 were also detected in blood, suggesting blood repertoires may reflect the thyroid immune response.

From the germline V gene (reference sequence), CDR1 is LNHDA and CDR2 is SQIVND. Deletion took 5 bases off V and 10 bases off J, with a span of 9 bases between the germline ends. Spanning cysteine to phenylalanine, the CDR3 consists of 11 amino acids. The read is trimmed to its CDR3 DNA, 33 bases read in frame from base 1. Ophthalmopathy patients were characterized by moderately to severely active disease, a Clinical Activity Score of at least 3, a NOSPECS grade of at least 4, and a disease duration under 3 months. Patients were excluded if they had other autoimmune diseases, uncontrolled infections, pregnancy or lactation. Clinical symptoms, serum thyroxine, TRAb, thyroid ultrasound and orbital computed tomography were used for diagnosis. Using Ficoll-Paque density gradient centrifugation, PBMCs were isolated from approximately 11 ml of fresh peripheral blood. Total RNA was extracted with Trizol reagent and quality-checked on an Agilent 2100 Bioanalyzer.

This clonotype was recorded a few times. Its antigen remains unidentified. The input lacks base qualities; no much larger clone sits a single base away. For repertoire sequencing, TCR beta CDR3 regions were amplified from RNA transcripts. The first round was an RT-PCR using HTBI primers with the Qiagen OneStep RT-PCR kit, and this first round was followed by a second-round multiplex PCR, then size selection and purification. Libraries were sequenced on an Illumina HiSeq2000 using paired-end 100 bp reads. As for the authors' bioinformatics: SOAPnuke was used to process the reads, removing any read that contained adapters or uncalled bases, had a mean Phred below 15, or lacked an exact match to the constant primer or identifier. COPE v1.2.5 was used to merge the high-quality paired reads. Each unique nucleotide sequence was treated as a clonotype, and MiTCR v1.1 was used to align the clonotypes to the IMGT TRB V, D and J references. Only V-J combinations with frequency above 0.0001 were analysed, covering 99% to 99.2% of repertoires. For each V-J combination, a TCR clonal expansion and chaos score was defined as F50 clonal expansion divided by the chaos observed in the TCRdist matrix. Features were reduced by Welch's t-statistics and random forest to more than 10 V-J combinations, which fed a naive Bayes classifier. The Morisita-Horn index was used to measure how similar the thyroid and blood repertoires were. In TCRdb, the public reads were trimmed at Q25 with fastp and aligned with MiXCR, with productive beta chains retained. Each entry merges the rows of one CDR3 protein and shows their most common DNA and genes. These V and J calls rely on TCRdb rather than the paper's analysis. Present in this sample are 660,000 or so distinct CDR3 sequences, 35% to 45% of which were seen just once. The top ten clonotypes cover more than 2.5% of the sample.

This TCR was recovered from an adult man with Graves' ophthalmopathy. The sequencing sample was made of peripheral blood. This receptor chain uses TRBV19 and TRBJ2-1, and the D gene may be TRBD2, 6 bases matching. The CDR3 region has the sequence CASSRLAEQFF. The DNA reads as follows: TGTGCCAGTAGTCGGCTAGCGGAGCAGTTCTTC.